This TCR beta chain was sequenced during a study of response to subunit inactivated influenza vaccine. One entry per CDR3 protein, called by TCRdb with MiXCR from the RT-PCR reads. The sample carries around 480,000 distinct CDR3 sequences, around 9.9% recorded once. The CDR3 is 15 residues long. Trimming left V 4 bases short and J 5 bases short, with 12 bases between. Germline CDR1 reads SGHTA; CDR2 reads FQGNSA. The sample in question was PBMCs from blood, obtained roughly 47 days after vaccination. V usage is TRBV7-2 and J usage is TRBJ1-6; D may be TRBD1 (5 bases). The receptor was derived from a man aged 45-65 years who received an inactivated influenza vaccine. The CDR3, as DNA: TGTGCCAGCAGCTCATGGGGGGGGAATAATTCACCCCTCCACTTT. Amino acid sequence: CASSSWGGNNSPLHF.